Each of the 32 T cell receptor beta chains below was sequenced from the same sample in a study of blood T cells in healthy people across ages. Then a second PCR, running roughly 7 to 11 cycles, was carried out with a sample-barcoded 5' primer and a J-beta primer mix. TCRdb re-called the 5' RACE reads with MiXCR, one entry per CDR3 protein. The sample lists roughly 1.6 million distinct CDR3 sequences; about 35% were seen once. Sequencing input: blood. The receptors were gathered from a young woman in good health.

The sample holds many counts of this clonotype. V gene TRBV12-3 or TRBV12-4 combines with J gene TRBJ2-3, with 11 bases identical to TRBD2. The V segment lost 5 bases and the J segment 2 bases; nucleotides outside the gene matches: 6. The CDR3 consists of 16 residues. CDR3 bases: TGTGCCAGCAGTCCTGGGACTAGCGGCTACACAGATACGCAGTATTTT. Translated, it gives CASSPGTSGYTDTQYF.

With regard to this clonotype: A single base separates this from a much larger clone, so it may be a read error. V gene TRBV29-1 combines with J gene TRBJ2-1, with D hard to call. The CDR3 is made up of 13 amino acids. The germline V gene encodes CDR1 SQVTM and CDR2 ANQGSEA. The CDR3 sequence: CSVEPGFSNEQVF. CDR3 nucleotide sequence: TGCAGCGTTGAACCAGGTTTTAGCAATGAGCAGGTCTTC.

This clonotype was recorded many times. The J gene is TRBJ2-3, the V gene TRBV12-3 or TRBV12-4, with 7 bases that match TRBD2. The CDR3 covers 14 residues. Unmatched junction bases numbered 9, after V lost 4 bases and J lost 8 bases. The CDR3 is CASSSGLDRGTQYF. The DNA for the CDR3 is TGTGCCAGCAGTTCCGGACTAGACCGTGGTACGCAGTATTTT.

This chain uses TRBV7-3 with TRBJ2-3; D is tentatively TRBD1 or TRBD2 (5 bases each). Germline CDR1 is SGHTA and CDR2 is FQGTGA. The CDR3 sequence is 16 residues long. The germline V and J ends were trimmed by 7 bases and 2 bases, with 19 bases remaining between them. CDR3 protein: CASIYRGREYTDTQYF. The CDR3 DNA is TGTGCCAGCATCTACCGGGGCAGAGAGTACACAGATACGCAGTATTTT.

This clonotype was seen repeatedly, ten times or more. An end of the junction differs from the germline gene, which may be a read error. The V and J genes are TRBV6-1 and TRBJ2-7; 8 bases are shared with TRBD1. This CDR3 has 13 amino acids. Per germline, CDR1 MNHNS and CDR2 SASEGT. Here the CDR3 reads CASSPDRGYEQYF. In nucleotides, the CDR3 is TGCGCCAGCAGCCCAGACAGGGGATACGAGCAGTACTTC.

The chain employs TRBV12-5 and TRBJ2-2; TRBD1 might be the D (6 bases). The CDR3 is 15 residues long. The germline V gene encodes CDR1 LGHNT and CDR2 FRNRAP. Trimming removed 2 bases at V and 6 bases at J, with 13 bases between. CDR3 sequence (DNA): TGTGCTAGTGGTTTGCGACTGGGGGCCGCCGGGGAGCTGTTTTTT. This gives the protein CASGLRLGAAGELFF.

V and J are TRBV12-3 or TRBV12-4 and TRBJ2-3; D possibly corresponds to TRBD1 (5 bases). Trimming cost V 3 bases and J 1 base, with 11 bases left between them. The CDR3 spans 15 residues. CDR3: CASSFPGKGTDTQYF. The CDR3 DNA reads TGTGCCAGCAGTTTTCCAGGGAAGGGCACAGATACGCAGTATTTT.

A word on this clonotype: A much larger clone differs by one base, so this may be a read error. This rearrangement joins TRBV20-1 to TRBJ2-7; 7 nucleotides align to TRBD2. The last part of the DNA fits TRBJ2-5 better; the J call may be wrong. The length of the CDR3 is 15 residues. Looked up from germline, CDR1 is DFQATT and CDR2 is SNEGSKA (reference sequence). The CDR3 DNA is TGCAGTGCTAGGATGAGGGAGGGGAGTAGAGAGACCCAGTACTTC. Translating gives CSARMREGSRETQYF.

The rearrangement links TRBV24-1 to TRBJ2-1; D unclear. The CDR3 extends over 17 amino acids. V was pared by 4 bases and J by 0 bases, with 15 bases between. The germline V gene encodes CDR1 KGHDR and CDR2 SFDVKD. In DNA, the CDR3 is TGTGCCACCAGTGACCCTTATACCCACAGCTCCTACAATGAGCAGTTCTTC. Amino acid sequence: CATSDPYTHSSYNEQFF.

Concerning this clonotype itself: A read error may account for a junction end that differs from germline. The chain joins TRBV27 to TRBJ2-1; 11 bases are shared with TRBD2. Germline V CDR1 and CDR2: MNHEY, SMNVEV (reference sequence). CDR3 length equals 18 residues. In DNA form, the CDR3 reads TGTGCCAGCAGAACATCGCCCCTTAGCGGGAGGGCCTTCGATGAGCGGTTCTTC. Translating gives CASRTSPLSGRAFDERFF.

The CDR3 is CASSPGDRTLEGDTQYF. The CDR3 DNA reads TGTGCCAGCAGCCCTGGCGACAGGACCCTAGAGGGGGATACGCAGTATTTT. The chain uses TRBV7-6 and TRBJ2-3; tentative D call: TRBD1 (6 bases). The V end lost 5 bases, the J end lost 6 bases, and 24 bases lay between the germline ends. CDR1 and CDR2 from the germline V gene are SGHVS and FNYEAQ. The CDR3 is 17 amino acids.

This clonotype turned up a few times. The rearrangement joins TRBV5-1 to TRBJ1-2; no firm D call. V lost 1 base to trimming and J lost 2 bases, with 15 bases between them. Germline V gene lookup returns CDR1 SGHRS and CDR2 YFSETQ. The CDR3 extends over 16 amino acids. The CDR3 region is CASSLIPGRENYGYTF. CDR3 nucleotide sequence: TGCGCCAGCAGCTTGATTCCCGGGAGAGAAAACTATGGCTACACCTTC. Full variable domain (missing parts from reference TRBV5-1 and TRBJ1-2): KAGVTQTPRYLIKTRGQQVTLSCSPISGHRSVSWYQQTPGQGLQFLFEYFSETQRNKGNFPGRFSGRQFSNSRSEMNVSTLELGDSALYLCASSLIPGRENYGYTFGSGTRLTVV.

This clonotype has a handful of counts. The chain uses TRBV7-6 and TRBJ2-1; D ambiguous. Trimming took 4 bases from V and 2 from J, leaving 12 bases between them. CDR1 and CDR2 (germline): SGHVS, FNYEAQ. The CDR3 is 15 residues long. The CDR3 DNA sequence: TGTGCCAGCAGCTCTTGGACCGAGGCCTACAATGAGCAGTTCTTC. Residues: CASSSWTEAYNEQFF.

Note on this clonotype: The junction and the germline gene differ at one end; a read error may be behind it. The chain uses TRBV15 and TRBJ1-5; D call uncertain. Germline V gene data show CDR1 as LNHNV and CDR2 as YYDKDF (reference sequence). This CDR3 is 16 amino acids long. The CDR3 DNA sequence: TGTGCCGCCAGCAGAGATAGGGTTGCGGACAATCAGCCCCAGCATTTT. Translating it yields CAASRDRVADNQPQHF.

At least ten counts were recorded for this clonotype. The chain recombines TRBV20-1 with TRBJ2-7, with 7 bases fitting TRBD2. The CDR3 covers 14 residues. Germline assignment: CDR1 DFQATT and CDR2 SNEGSKA (reference sequence). The ends lost 3 bases at V and 3 bases at J; junction bases unmatched: 8. As DNA, the CDR3 is TGCAGTGCTAGGGGGCTAGCGGATGTCTACGAGCAGTACTTC. It encodes CSARGLADVYEQYF.

This clonotype was detected only a few times. The CDR3 bases are TGTGCCAGCAGCTTAGCATCTAGCTTCAGTGAGCAGTTCTTC. As protein: CASSLASSFSEQFF. The chain employs TRBV7-9 and TRBJ2-1; maybe TRBD2 (5 bases). Trimming removed 0 bases at V and 9 bases at J, with 12 bases between. The CDR3 is 14 amino acids. Germline loops: CDR1 SEHNR, CDR2 FQNEAQ (reference sequence).

The CDR3 DNA reads as TGTGCCAGCTCTGACTTACGGGACTATAAACAGCCCCAGCATTTT. Translating gives CASSDLRDYKQPQHF. The chain has TRBV18 and TRBJ1-5; D might be TRBD1 (5 bases). This CDR3 region has 15 residues. Between the trimmed V and J ends, which lost 6 bases and 7 bases, there was a span of 19 bases. Germline CDR1 KGHSH, CDR2 LQKENI.

A note on this clonotype: A much larger clone lies a single base off, so this may be a read error. This rearrangement joins TRBV7-2 to TRBJ2-7; 7 bases align to TRBD2. V lost 5 bases and J lost 2; bases outside the gene matches: 6. Germline V gene lookup returns CDR1 SGHTA and CDR2 FQGNSA. This CDR3 spans 14 amino acids. The CDR3 DNA is TGTGCCAGCAGCATGGGACTAACGGCCTACGAGCAGTACTTC. Amino acids: CASSMGLTAYEQYF.

The chain joins TRBV6-5 to TRBJ2-7, with D perhaps matching TRBD1 (6 bases). The V gene lost 8 bases and the J gene lost 0 bases, with 11 bases spanning the gap. The CDR3 covers 13 residues. Per germline, CDR1 MNHEY and CDR2 SVGAGI. The CDR3 spells CASRDTSSYEQYF. For the CDR3, the DNA is TGTGCCAGCCGGGACACAAGCTCCTACGAGCAGTACTTC.

This clonotype has more than one count but fewer than ten. The chain joins TRBV27 to TRBJ2-1; D uncertain. V shed 5 bases and J shed 10 bases, with 18 bases lying between them. Germline values: CDR1 MNHEY, CDR2 SMNVEV (reference sequence). This CDR3 is built from 14 residues. The CDR3 loop reads CASSPQFRTGEQFF. The CDR3, as DNA: TGTGCCAGCAGTCCTCAATTTCGGACCGGGGAGCAGTTCTTC.

This clonotype was counted only a few times. The chain carries TRBV12-3 or TRBV12-4 and TRBJ2-4, with TRBD1 identical over 7 bases. The CDR3 is 14 amino acids. V lost 4 bases, J lost 5 bases, and 5 bases stayed unmatched. Here the CDR3 DNA reads TGTGCCAGCAGTTCTCAGGGGGTTGAAAACATTCAGTACTTC. Its translation: CASSSQGVENIQYF.

Notes on this clonotype: A read error may produce the germline difference seen at one junction end. The V call is TRBV5-1, the J call TRBJ2-7; 10 nucleotides match TRBD1. The CDR3 is 15 residues long. Germline V gene sequence: CDR1 SGHRS, CDR2 YFSETQ. The CDR3 region is CAGSLTGQGNYEQYF. The DNA for the CDR3 is TGCGCCGGCAGCTTGACGGGACAGGGGAACTACGAGCAGTACTTC.

Turning to this clonotype: This likely comes from a read error, as the CDR3 has no conserved phenylalanine or tryptophan at its end. This chain connects TRBV10-3 to TRBJ2-3, with TRBD1 identical over 7 bases. The CDR3 loop spans 14 amino acids. Germline V gives CDR1 ENHRY, CDR2 SYGVKD. CDR3 region: CAIRDREHEDTQYC. CDR3 in DNA: TGTGCCATCCGTGACAGGGAGCATGAGGATACGCAGTATTGT.

The chain carries TRBV7-9 and TRBJ2-5; tentative D call: TRBD1 (6 bases). Between the trimmed V and J ends, which lost 5 bases and 1 base, there was a span of 14 bases. The CDR3 sequence is 15 residues long. Looked up from germline, CDR1 is SEHNR and CDR2 is FQNEAQ (reference sequence). The CDR3 nucleotides are TGTGCCAGCAGCCCGAAGGGGGTCCTCCAAGAGACCCAGTACTTC. Protein product: CASSPKGVLQETQYF.

This clonotype appeared many times. J is TRBJ2-7 and V is TRBV7-2, with D possibly being TRBD1 (6 bases). Per the germline V gene, CDR1 is SGHTA and CDR2 is FQGNSA. The CDR3 consists of 14 residues. Trimming stripped 6 bases from V and 3 bases from J, with 15 bases between. CDR3 amino acids: CASSLSRGGYEQYF. CDR3 DNA: TGTGCCAGCAGTCTGTCTAGAGGGGGCTACGAGCAGTACTTC.

The table lists this clonotype with a few counts. This chain joins TRBV12-3 or TRBV12-4 and TRBJ2-5, with D possibly matching TRBD2 (6 bases). The length of the CDR3 is 15 residues. V dropped 7 bases and J dropped 6 bases, with 21 bases sitting between them. For the CDR3, the DNA is TGTGCCAGCACTACCTGGGGGGAGTCGGTAAAGACCCAGTACTTC. It translates to CASTTWGESVKTQYF.

This clonotype has only a few counts. V usage is TRBV4-1 and J usage is TRBJ2-1; 8 bases agree with TRBD2. CDR1 and CDR2 from the germline V gene are MGHRA and YSYEKL. V trimming: 3 bases; J trimming: 4 bases; junction bases outside the gene matches: 8. The CDR3 is 16 residues long. CDR3 in amino acids: CASSQVGGGAYNEQFF. CDR3 DNA sequence: TGCGCCAGCAGCCAGGTCGGGGGGGGCGCATACAATGAGCAGTTCTTC.

This clonotype was seen at least ten times. V usage is TRBV29-1 and J usage is TRBJ1-2; no firm D call. Germline loops: CDR1 SQVTM, CDR2 ANQGSEA. V was pared by 2 bases and J by 0 bases, with 7 bases between. The CDR3 loop spans 13 amino acids. This CDR3 reads CSVETGTNYGYTF. The CDR3 DNA is TGCAGCGTTGAAACCGGGACTAACTATGGCTACACCTTC.

This clonotype was picked up a small number of times. The chain recombines TRBV28 with TRBJ1-2; D is perhaps TRBD1 (6 bases). The germline CDR1 and CDR2 sequences are MDHEN and SYDVKM. This CDR3 is built from 15 residues. Trimming took off 5 bases at V and 4 bases at J, with 17 bases between the two ends. CDR3 bases: TGTGCCAGCAGTCCGCGGACAGAAAGCACCTATGGCTACACCTTC. Amino acid sequence: CASSPRTESTYGYTF.

The chain has TRBV7-9 and TRBJ2-1, with 7 bases lining up with TRBD1. This CDR3 comprises 17 residues. Germline CDR1 is SEHNR and CDR2 is FQNEAQ (reference sequence). V lost 2 bases to trimming and J lost 4 bases; unmatched junction nucleotides: 11. The CDR3 DNA reads as TGTGCCAGCAGCTTACCCCCGCGGACAGGTCTTTACAATGAGCAGTTCTTC. Protein product: CASSLPPRTGLYNEQFF.

This clonotype was detected a few times. A junction boundary mismatches the germline segment, possibly from a read error. V and J are TRBV12-3 or TRBV12-4 and TRBJ2-2, with a weak D call TRBD2 (5 bases). This CDR3 has 14 amino acids. The DNA for the CDR3 is TGTGCCAGCAGCGAGGCAGTTATCACCGGGGAGCGGTTTTTT. Residues: CASSEAVITGERFF.

V gene TRBV28 combines with J gene TRBJ2-7, with 7 bases identical to TRBD1. Germline lookup yields CDR1 MDHEN and CDR2 SYDVKM. V was pared by 2 bases and J by 4 bases, with 8 bases of the junction left unmatched. This CDR3 spans 15 amino acids. CDR3 DNA: TGTGCCAGCAGTTTACTTAGGGGGCCTAGGTACGAGCAGTACTTC. Translated, it gives CASSLLRGPRYEQYF.